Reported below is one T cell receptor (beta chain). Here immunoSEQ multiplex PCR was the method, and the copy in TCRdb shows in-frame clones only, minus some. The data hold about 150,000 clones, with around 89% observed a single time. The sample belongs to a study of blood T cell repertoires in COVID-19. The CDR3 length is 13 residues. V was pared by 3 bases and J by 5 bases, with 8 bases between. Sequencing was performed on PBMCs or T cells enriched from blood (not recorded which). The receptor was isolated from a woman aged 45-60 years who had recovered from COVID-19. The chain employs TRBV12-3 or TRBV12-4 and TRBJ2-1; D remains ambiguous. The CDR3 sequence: CASSFGSNNEQFF. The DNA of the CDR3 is TGTGCCAGCAGTTTTGGTAGCAACAATGAGCAGTTCTTC.